A single T cell receptor beta chain is shown here with its context. The data were taken from a study of T cell responses to AZD1222 COVID-19 vaccine. The CDR3 spans 16 residues. V gave up 0 bases and J gave up 5 bases; unmatched junction bases: 10. Germline V gene data show CDR1 as SGHRS and CDR2 as YFSETQ. Some clones are missing from TCRdb's copy, which holds only in-frame ones; the method was immunoSEQ multiplex PCR. This sample yields approximately 89,000 clones, of which roughly 84% are seen a single time; less than 6.5% belongs to the top ten. This sample comprised peripheral blood, obtained 28 days after the second AZD1222 dose. J is TRBJ2-7 and V is TRBV5-1, with 8 positions matching TRBD1. This receptor was obtained from an adult who received the AZD1222 COVID-19 vaccine. The CDR3 reads CASSLVGDRSFHEQYF. CDR3 sequence (DNA): TGCGCCAGCAGCTTGGTGGGGGACAGGTCCTTCCACGAGCAGTACTTC.